This TCR beta chain was identified during a study of CD8+ T cells in alopecia areata. Study-wide results and limits: TCR sharing was clearer in mice than between patients, perhaps partly owing to patient HLA diversity.

The V gene end was trimmed by 10 bases and the J gene end by 5 bases; junction bases not matched to a gene: 4. Germline V lookup: CDR1 MGHDK, CDR2 SYGVNS. The CDR3 loop spans 11 amino acids. Points on this clone: What it binds is unknown.

Extraction of RNA preceded its reverse transcription into cDNA, which served as the sequencing template. Libraries were prepared by immunoSEQ multiplex PCR; TCRdb keeps only in-frame clonotypes and omits some of them. This table has approximately 150,000 clones, less than 65% appearing once. Input material: CD8+ T cells sorted from blood. The source of this sequence is a human donor in good health. The genes are TRBV25-1 and TRBJ2-5; TRBD2 agrees at 7 bases. The CDR3 protein is CATNGGETQYF. The CDR3 nucleotides read TGTGCCACCAACGGGGGGGAGACCCAGTACTTC.